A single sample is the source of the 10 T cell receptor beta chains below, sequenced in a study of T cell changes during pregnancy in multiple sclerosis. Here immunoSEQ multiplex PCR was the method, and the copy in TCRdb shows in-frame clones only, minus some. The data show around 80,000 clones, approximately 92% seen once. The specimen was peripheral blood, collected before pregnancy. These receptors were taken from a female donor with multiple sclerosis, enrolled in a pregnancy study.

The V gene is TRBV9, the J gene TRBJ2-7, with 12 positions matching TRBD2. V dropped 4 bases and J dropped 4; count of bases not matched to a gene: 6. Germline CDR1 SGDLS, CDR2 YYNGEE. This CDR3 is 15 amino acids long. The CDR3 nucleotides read TGTGCCAGCAGCATCGGGACTAGCGGGCTTTACGAGCAGTACTTC. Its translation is CASSIGTSGLYEQYF. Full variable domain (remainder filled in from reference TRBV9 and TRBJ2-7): DSGVTQTPKHLITATGQRVTLRCSPRSGDLSVYWYQQSLDQGLQFLIQYYNGEERAKGNILERFSAQQFPDLHSELNLSSLELGDSALYFCASSIGTSGLYEQYFGPGTRLTVT.

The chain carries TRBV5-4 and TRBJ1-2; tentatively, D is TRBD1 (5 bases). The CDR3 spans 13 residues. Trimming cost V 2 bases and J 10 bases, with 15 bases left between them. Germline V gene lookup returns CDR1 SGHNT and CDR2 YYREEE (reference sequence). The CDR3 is CASSFQGRNDYTF. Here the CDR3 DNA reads TGTGCCAGCAGCTTCCAGGGCAGGAATGACTACACCTTC.

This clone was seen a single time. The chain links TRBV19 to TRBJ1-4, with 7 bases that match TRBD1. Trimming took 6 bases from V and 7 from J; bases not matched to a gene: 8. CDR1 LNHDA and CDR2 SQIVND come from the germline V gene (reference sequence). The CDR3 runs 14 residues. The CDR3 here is CASSSGQLSEKLFF. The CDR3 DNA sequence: TGTGCCAGTAGCTCGGGACAGCTTTCTGAAAAACTGTTTTTT.

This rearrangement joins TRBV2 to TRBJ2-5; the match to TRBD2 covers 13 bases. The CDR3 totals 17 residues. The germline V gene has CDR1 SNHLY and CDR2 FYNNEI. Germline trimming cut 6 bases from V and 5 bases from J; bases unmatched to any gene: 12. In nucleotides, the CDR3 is TGTGCCAGCAGCGATATCGGACTAGCGGGAGTAGGTGAGACCCAGTACTTC. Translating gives CASSDIGLAGVGETQYF.

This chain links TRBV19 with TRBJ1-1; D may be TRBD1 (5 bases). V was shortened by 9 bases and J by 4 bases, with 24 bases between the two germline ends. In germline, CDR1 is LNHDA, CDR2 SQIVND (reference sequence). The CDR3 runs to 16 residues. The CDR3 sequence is CARDRPGRGKSTEAFF. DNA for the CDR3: TGTGCCAGGGATAGGCCGGGGCGGGGGAAGAGCACTGAAGCTTTCTTT.

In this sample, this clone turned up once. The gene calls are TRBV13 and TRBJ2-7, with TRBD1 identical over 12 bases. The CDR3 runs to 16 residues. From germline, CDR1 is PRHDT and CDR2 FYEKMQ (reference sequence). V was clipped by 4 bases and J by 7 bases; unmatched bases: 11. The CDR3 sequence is CASSSPRDRGHLEQYF. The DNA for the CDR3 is TGTGCCAGCAGCTCCCCCCGGGACAGGGGGCACCTGGAGCAGTACTTC.

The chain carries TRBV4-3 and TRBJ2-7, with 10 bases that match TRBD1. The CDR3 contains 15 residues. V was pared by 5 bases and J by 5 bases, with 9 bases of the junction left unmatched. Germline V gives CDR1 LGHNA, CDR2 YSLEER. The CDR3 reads CASSGTGTGDHEQYF. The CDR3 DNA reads TGCGCCAGCAGCGGCACCGGGACAGGGGACCACGAGCAGTACTTC.

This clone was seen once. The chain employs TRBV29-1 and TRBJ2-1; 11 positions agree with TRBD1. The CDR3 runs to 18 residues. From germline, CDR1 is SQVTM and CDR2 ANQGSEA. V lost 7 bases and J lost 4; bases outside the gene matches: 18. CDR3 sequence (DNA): TGCAGCGGGAACGGGACAGGGGGGCTTAGCCCCATATACAATGAGCAGTTCTTC. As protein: CSGNGTGGLSPIYNEQFF.

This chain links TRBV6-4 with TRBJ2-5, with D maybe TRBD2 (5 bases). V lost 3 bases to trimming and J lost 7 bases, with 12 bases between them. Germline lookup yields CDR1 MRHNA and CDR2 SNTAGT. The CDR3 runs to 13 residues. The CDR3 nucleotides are TGTGCCAGCAGTGAAAACACTGAGGGGACCCAGTACTTC. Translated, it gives CASSENTEGTQYF.

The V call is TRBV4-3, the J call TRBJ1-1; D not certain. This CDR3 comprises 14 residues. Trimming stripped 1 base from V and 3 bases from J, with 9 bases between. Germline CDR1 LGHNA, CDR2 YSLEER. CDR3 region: CASSQGRWDTEAFF. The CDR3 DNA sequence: TGCGCCAGCAGCCAAGGGAGGTGGGACACTGAAGCTTTCTTT.